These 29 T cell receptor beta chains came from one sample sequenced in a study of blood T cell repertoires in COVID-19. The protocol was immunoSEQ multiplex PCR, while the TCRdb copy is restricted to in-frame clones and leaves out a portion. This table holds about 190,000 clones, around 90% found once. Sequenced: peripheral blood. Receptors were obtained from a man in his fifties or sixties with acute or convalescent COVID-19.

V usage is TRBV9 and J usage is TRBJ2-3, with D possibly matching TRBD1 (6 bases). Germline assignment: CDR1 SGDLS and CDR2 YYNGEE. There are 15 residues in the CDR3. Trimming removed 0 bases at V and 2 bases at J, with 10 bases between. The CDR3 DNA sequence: TGTGCCAGCAGCGTAGCTACAGGGCTCACAGATACGCAGTATTTT. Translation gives CASSVATGLTDTQYF.

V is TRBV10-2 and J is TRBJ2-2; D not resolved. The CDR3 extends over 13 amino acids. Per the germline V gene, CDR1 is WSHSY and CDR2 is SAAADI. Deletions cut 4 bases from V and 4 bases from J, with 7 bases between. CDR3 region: CASSVIPTGELFF. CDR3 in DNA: TGCGCCAGCAGTGTCATCCCCACCGGGGAGCTGTTTTTT.

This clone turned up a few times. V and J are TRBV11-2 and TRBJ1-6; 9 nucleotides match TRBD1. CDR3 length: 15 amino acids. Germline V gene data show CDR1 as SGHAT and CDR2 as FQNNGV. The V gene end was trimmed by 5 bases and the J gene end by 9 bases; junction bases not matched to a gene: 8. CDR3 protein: CASSQGQGGSSPLHF. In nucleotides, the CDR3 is TGTGCCAGCAGCCAGGGACAGGGAGGATCTTCACCCCTCCACTTT.

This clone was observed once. As DNA, the CDR3 is TGCGCCAGCAGTGAGTCGCGGAGGACAGGGAGGGAAGCTAACTATGGCTACACCTTC. This sequence encodes CASSESRRTGREANYGYTF. The rearrangement joins TRBV10-2 to TRBJ1-2; 8 positions match TRBD1. The CDR3 runs to 19 residues. Germline loops: CDR1 WSHSY, CDR2 SAAADI. V shed 0 bases, J shed 0 bases, and the junction held 12 bases outside the gene matches.

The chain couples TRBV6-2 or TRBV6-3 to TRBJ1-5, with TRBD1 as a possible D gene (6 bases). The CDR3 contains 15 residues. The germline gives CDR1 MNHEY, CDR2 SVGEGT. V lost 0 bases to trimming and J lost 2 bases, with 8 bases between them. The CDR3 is CASSYSGQRNQPQHF. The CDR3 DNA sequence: TGTGCCAGCAGTTACTCGGGACAACGCAATCAGCCCCAGCATTTT.

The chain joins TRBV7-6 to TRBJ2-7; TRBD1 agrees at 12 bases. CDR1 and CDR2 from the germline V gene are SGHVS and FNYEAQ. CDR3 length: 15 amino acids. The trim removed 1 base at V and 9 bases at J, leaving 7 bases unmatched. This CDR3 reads CASSLGPGQGARQYV. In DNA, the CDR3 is TGTGCCAGCAGCTTAGGGCCGGGACAGGGGGCAAGGCAGTACGTC.

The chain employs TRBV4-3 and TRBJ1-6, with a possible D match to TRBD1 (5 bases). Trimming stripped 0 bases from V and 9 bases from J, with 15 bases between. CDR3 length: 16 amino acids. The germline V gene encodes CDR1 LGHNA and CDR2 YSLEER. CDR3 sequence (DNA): TGCGCCAGCAGCCAAGAGTTGGTCGGTAGGGGTTCACCCCTCCACTTT. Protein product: CASSQELVGRGSPLHF.

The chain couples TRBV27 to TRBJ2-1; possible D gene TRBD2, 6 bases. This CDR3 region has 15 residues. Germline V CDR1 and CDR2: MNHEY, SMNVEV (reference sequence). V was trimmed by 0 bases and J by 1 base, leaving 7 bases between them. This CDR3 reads CASSLSGGSYNEQFF. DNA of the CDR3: TGTGCCAGCAGTTTATCGGGGGGATCCTACAATGAGCAGTTCTTC.

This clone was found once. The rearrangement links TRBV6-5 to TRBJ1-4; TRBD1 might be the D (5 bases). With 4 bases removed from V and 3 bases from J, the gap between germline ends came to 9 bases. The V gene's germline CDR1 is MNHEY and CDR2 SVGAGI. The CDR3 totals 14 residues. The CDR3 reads CASSSGFANEKLFF. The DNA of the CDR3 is TGTGCCAGCAGTTCAGGGTTCGCTAATGAAAAACTGTTTTTT.

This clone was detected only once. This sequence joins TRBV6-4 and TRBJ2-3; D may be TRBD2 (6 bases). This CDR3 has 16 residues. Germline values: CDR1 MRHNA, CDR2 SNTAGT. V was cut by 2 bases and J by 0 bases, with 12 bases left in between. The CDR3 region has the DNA TGTGCCAGCAGTGACAGCGGACTATTTAGCACAGATACGCAGTATTTT. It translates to CASSDSGLFSTDTQYF.

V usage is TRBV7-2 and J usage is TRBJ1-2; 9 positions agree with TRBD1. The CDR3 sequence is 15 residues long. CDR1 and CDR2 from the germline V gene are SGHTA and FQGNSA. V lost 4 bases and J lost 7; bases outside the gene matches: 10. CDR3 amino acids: CASSWWGQGGSGYTF. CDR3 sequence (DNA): TGTGCCAGCAGCTGGTGGGGACAGGGTGGTAGTGGCTACACCTTC.

The DNA of the CDR3 is TGTGCCCGGGGCCTGGCAGGGGGCGGGTTTGGCTACACCTTC. It is translated as CARGLAGGGFGYTF. The J gene is TRBJ1-2, the V gene TRBV30; 8 nucleotides match TRBD1. Trimming took 8 bases from V and 7 from J; bases not matched to a gene: 15. The CDR3 is 14 amino acids. The germline gives CDR1 GTSNPN, CDR2 SVGIG (reference sequence). The full variable domain, rest sourced from reference TRBV30 and TRBJ1-2, is SQTIHQWPATLVQPVGSPLSLECTVEGTSNPNLYWYRQAAGRGLQLLFYSVGIGQISSEVPQNLSASRPQDRQFILSSKKLLLSDSGFYLCARGLAGGGFGYTFGSGTRLTVV.

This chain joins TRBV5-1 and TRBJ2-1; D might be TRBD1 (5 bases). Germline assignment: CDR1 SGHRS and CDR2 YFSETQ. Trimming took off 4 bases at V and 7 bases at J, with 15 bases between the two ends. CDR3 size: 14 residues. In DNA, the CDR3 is TGCGCCAGCAGCGGCCAGGCAGGGATGAATGAGCAGTTCTTC. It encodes CASSGQAGMNEQFF.

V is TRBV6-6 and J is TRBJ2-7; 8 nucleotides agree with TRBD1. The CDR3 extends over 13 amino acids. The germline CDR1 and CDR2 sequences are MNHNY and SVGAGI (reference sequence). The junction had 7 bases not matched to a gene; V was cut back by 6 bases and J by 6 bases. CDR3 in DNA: TGTGCCAGCAGCGGACAGGGTTTGAGCGAGCAGTACGTC. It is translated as CASSGQGLSEQYV.

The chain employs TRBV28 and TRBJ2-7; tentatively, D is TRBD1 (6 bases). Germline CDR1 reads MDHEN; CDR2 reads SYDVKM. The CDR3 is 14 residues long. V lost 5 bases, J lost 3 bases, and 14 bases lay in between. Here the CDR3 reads CASSPHGQIYEQYV. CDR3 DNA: TGTGCCAGCAGTCCTCACGGACAGATCTACGAGCAGTACGTC.

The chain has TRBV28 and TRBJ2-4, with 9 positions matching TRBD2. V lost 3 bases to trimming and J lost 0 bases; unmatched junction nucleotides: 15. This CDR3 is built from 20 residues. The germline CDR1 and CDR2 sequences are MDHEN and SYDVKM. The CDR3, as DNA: TGTGCCAGCAGTTTTGTTTGGCTAGCGGGGACGGATGTAGCCAAAAACATTCAGTACTTC. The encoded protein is CASSFVWLAGTDVAKNIQYF.

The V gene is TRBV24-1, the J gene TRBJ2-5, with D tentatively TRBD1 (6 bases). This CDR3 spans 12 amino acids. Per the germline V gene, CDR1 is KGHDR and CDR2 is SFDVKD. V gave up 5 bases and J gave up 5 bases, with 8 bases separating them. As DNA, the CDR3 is TGTGCCACCAGTGGGGGGCACGAGACCCAGTACTTC. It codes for CATSGGHETQYF.

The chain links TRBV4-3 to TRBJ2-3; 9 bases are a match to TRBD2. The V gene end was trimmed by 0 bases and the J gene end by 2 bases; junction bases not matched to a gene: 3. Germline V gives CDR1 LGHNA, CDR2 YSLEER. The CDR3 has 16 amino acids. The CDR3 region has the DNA TGCGCCAGCAGCCAAGAGGCGGGGGGGAACACAGATACGCAGTATTTT. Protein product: CASSQEAGGNTDTQYF.

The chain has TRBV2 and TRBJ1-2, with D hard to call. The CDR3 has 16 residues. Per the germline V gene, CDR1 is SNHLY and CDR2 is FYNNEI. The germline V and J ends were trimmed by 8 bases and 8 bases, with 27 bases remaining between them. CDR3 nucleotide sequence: TGTGCCAGCTATTCTTCGCACTTACTGGGGAGTGGCGGCTACACCTTC. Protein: CASYSSHLLGSGGYTF. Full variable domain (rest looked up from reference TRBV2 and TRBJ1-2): EPEVTQTPSHQVTQMGQEVILRCVPISNHLYFYWYRQILGQKVEFLVSFYNNEISEKSEIFDDQFSVERPDGSNFTLKIRSTKLEDSAMYFCASYSSHLLGSGGYTFGSGTRLTVV.

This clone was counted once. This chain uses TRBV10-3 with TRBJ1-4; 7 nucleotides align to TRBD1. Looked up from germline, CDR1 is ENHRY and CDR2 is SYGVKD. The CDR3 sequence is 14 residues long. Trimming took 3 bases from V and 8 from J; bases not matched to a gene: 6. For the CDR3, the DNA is TGTGCCATCAGTGACCAAGGACAGGAGGAAAAACTGTTTTTT. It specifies CAISDQGQEEKLFF.

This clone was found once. The CDR3, as DNA: TGTGCCAGTAGTACAGGGGGCGGCGGCAATCAGCCCCAGCATTTT. Residues: CASSTGGGGNQPQHF. This chain joins TRBV19 and TRBJ1-5, with 8 bases lining up with TRBD1. CDR3 length: 15 residues. V gave up 4 bases and J gave up 2 bases; unmatched junction bases: 4. CDR1 is LNHDA and CDR2 is SQIVND in the germline V gene (reference sequence).

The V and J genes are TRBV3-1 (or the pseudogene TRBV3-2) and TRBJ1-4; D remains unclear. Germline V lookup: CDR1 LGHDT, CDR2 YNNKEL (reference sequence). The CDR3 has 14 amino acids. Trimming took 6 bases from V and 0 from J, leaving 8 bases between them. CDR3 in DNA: TGTGCCAGCAGTCAATATGCAACTAATGAAAAACTGTTTTTT. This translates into CASSQYATNEKLFF.

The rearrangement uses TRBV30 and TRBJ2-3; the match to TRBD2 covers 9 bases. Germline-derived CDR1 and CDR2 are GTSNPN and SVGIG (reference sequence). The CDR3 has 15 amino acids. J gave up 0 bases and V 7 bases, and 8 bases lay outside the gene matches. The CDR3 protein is CASISSGASTDTQYF. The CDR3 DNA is TGTGCCTCAATTTCTAGCGGGGCTAGCACAGATACGCAGTATTTT.

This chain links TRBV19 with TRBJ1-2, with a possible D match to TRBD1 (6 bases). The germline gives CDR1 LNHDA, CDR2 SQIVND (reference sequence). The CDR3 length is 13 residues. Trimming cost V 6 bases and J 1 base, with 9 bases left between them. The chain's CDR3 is CASSAQGNYGYTF. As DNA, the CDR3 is TGTGCCAGTAGCGCACAGGGTAACTATGGCTACACCTTC. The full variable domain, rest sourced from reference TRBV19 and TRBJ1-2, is DGGITQSPKYLFRKEGQNVTLSCEQNLNHDAMYWYRQDPGQGLRLIYYSQIVNDFQKGDIAEGYSVSREKKESFPLTVTSAQKNPTAFYLCASSAQGNYGYTFGSGTRLTVV.

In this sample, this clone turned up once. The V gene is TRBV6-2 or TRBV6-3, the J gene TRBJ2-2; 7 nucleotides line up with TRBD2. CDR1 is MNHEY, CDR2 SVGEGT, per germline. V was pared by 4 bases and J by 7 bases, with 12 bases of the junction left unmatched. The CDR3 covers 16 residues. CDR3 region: CASSFLAGGSGGELFF. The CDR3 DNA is TGTGCCAGCAGTTTCCTAGCTGGCGGGAGTGGCGGGGAGCTGTTTTTT.

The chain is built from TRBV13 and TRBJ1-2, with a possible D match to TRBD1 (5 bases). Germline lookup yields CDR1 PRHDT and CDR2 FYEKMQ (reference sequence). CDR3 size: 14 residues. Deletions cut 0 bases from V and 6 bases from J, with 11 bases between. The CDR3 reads CASSLGQGPNGYTF. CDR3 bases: TGTGCCAGCAGCTTAGGTCAGGGTCCGAATGGCTACACCTTC.

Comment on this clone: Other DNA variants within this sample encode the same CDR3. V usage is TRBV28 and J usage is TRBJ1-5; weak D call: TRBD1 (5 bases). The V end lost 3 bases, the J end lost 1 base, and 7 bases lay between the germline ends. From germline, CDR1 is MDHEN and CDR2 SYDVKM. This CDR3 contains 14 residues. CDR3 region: CASSFPGSNQPQHF. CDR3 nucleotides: TGTGCCAGCAGTTTTCCAGGGAGCAATCAGCCCCAGCATTTT.

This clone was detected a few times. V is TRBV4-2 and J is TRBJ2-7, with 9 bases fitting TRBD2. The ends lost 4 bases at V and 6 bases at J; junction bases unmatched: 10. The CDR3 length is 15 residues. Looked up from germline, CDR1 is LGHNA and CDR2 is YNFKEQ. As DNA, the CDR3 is TGTGCCAGCAGCCCATCTAGCGGGGATCACGGCGAGCAGTACTTC. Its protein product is CASSPSSGDHGEQYF.

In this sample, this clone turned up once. CDR3 amino acids: CASSPLRGSVLFF. Here the CDR3 DNA reads TGTGCCAGCAGCCCCCTCAGGGGATCGGTACTGTTTTTT. The chain joins TRBV3-1 (or the pseudogene TRBV3-2) to TRBJ1-4, with a weak D call TRBD1 (6 bases). V gave up 4 bases and J gave up 13 bases, with 16 bases separating them. CDR1 is LGHDT and CDR2 is YNNKEL in the germline V gene (reference sequence). The CDR3 extends over 13 amino acids.